Listed below are T cell receptor beta chains from one sample, sequenced in a study of T cells in Graves' hyperthyroidism and ophthalmopathy. TCRdb used MiXCR to reprocess the multiplex PCR reads, holding one entry per CDR3 protein. Here the sample spans a few hundred thousand distinct CDR3 sequences, about a fifth being singletons. The source material was blood. These receptors all come from a man aged 18 to 35 with Graves' hyperthyroidism. Each CDR3 is given without its conserved first and last residue.

len,v_gene,CDR3aa
13,TRBV12-3/TRBV12-4,ASSSTREGTGELF
13,TRBV3-1,ASSAPTTGNTEAF
17,TRBV6-2/TRBV6-3,ASSYRPGGSGPKNTEAF
12,TRBV2,ASSEVAGGETQY
12,TRBV12-3/TRBV12-4,ASSYLGQGYGYT
12,TRBV28,ASSLGLGYTEAF
9,TRBV24-1,ATSDLDEQY
13,TRBV20-1,SARDNRDITIEQY
12,TRBV20-1,SARPPGQGNEQY
13,TRBV7-9,ASSYPDSGANVLT
8,TRBV29-1,SARGPEQY